This T cell receptor beta chain was found in a study of STAT5B mutations in CD4+ large granular lymphocyte leukemia. This table comes from immunoSEQ multiplex PCR, and its TCRdb copy is limited to in-frame clones, with some not included. This sample has approximately 30,000 clones, with more than 65% found just once. This CDR3 comprises 15 residues. V was cut by 4 bases and J by 3 bases, with 14 bases left in between. Germline values: CDR1 SGHAT, CDR2 FQNNGV. Broader study findings: Compared with healthy controls (2/35), patient top clones favored TRBV06 (8/27).

Regarding this clone: Its antigen is still unknown.

The material sequenced was CD4+ T cells from blood buffy coats. This clonotype was obtained from a human donor in good health. The chain combines TRBV11-2 with TRBJ2-3, with D perhaps being TRBD1 or TRBD2 (6 bases each). The CDR3 DNA reads as TGTGCCAGCAGCTCGGGGGCCTCTCCGACAGATACGCAGTATTTT. Translating it yields CASSSGASPTDTQYF.